This T cell receptor (beta chain) was sequenced during a study of cytomegalovirus exposure and HLA in healthy donors. Study overall: The 90 to 150 validation repertoires used a platform that matched the one used for the roughly 650 first-cohort repertoires, as a later analysis reported.

Points on this clone: Antigen: not known.

Study-level points and caveats: Investigators reported 150 to 200 TCR beta chains as tied to cytomegalovirus. The CMV antigen specificity of three CMV-associated chains was confirmed through in vitro analysis.

Using immunoSEQ multiplex PCR, the repertoire was profiled, and TCRdb retains in-frame clones only, with some absent. The repertoire consists of 65,000 to 75,000 clones, with 85% to 95% occurring once and the leading ten covering approximately 3%. What was sequenced was PBMCs. The TCR was taken from a young woman in good health and CMV-seropositive.

The CDR3, as DNA: TGTGCCAGCAGCGTAGACAGGGATTATGGCTACACCTTC. Translated, it gives CASSVDRDYGYTF. The chain uses TRBV7-9 and TRBJ1-2; 7 positions match TRBD1. Germline assignment: CDR1 SEHNR and CDR2 FQNEAQ (reference sequence). The CDR3 is 13 residues long. V shed 5 bases and J 5 bases; nucleotides not matched to a gene: 5.